This paragraph covers one T cell receptor beta chain sequence. These data are taken from a study of shared clonotypes between healthy human individuals. Germline CDR1 reads SGHTA; CDR2 reads FQGTGA. Deletions cut 5 bases from V and 6 bases from J, with 22 bases between. The CDR3 consists of 17 residues. Generated by immunoSEQ multiplex PCR, the TCRdb table keeps only in-frame clones and is missing some. The data contain nearly 500,000 clones, 76% of them seen just once; the ten biggest clones take up around 13%. Sequencing used PBMCs. This TCR derives from a woman aged 40-49 years in good health. Some clones in this sample may be carry-over from other donors' samples. This rearrangement joins TRBV7-3 to TRBJ2-2; D tentatively reads TRBD1 or TRBD2 (5 bases each). The CDR3 loop is CASSDDGGGRGSGELFF. Written as DNA, the CDR3 is TGTGCCAGCAGCGACGACGGTGGGGGACGAGGGTCCGGGGAGCTGTTTTTT.